This TCR beta chain was recovered during a study of cytomegalovirus exposure and HLA in healthy donors. Study at large: Among the roughly 400 genotyped donors, 81% were placed in the Caucasian-associated ancestry cluster.

General study findings and limits: Testing in vitro showed a few CMV-associated chains specific for CMV antigens. The authors reported that TCR beta sequences could predict HLA-A and HLA-B alleles. These predictions were accurate for most subjects in the first cohort.

Researchers ran the PCR with 60 Vbeta and 13 Jbeta primers. Repertoires were generated with immunoSEQ multiplex PCR, while TCRdb's copy carries only in-frame clones and drops some. The table includes about 190,000 clones, roughly four fifths detected once. About this clone itself: The antigen is undetermined.

With 6 bases removed from V and 3 bases from J, the gap between germline ends came to 5 bases. The CDR3 is made up of 12 amino acids. Germline CDR1 is MGHDK and CDR2 is SYGVNS. This chain links TRBV25-1 with TRBJ2-2, with D uncertain. Sample: PBMCs. The receptor comes from a woman in her 30s in good health and CMV-seropositive. CDR3 sequence reads: CASRTYTGELFF. The CDR3 nucleotides read TGTGCCAGCAGAACTTACACCGGGGAGCTGTTTTTT.